The clone carrying this T cell receptor (beta chain) was detected only a few times. The antigen remains unidentified. One end of the junction fails to match germline, which may point to a read error. This entry belongs to a study of beta chain features in type 1 diabetes. Study details: Researchers looked at about 110 million sorted cells across all samples.

The CDR3 is made up of 14 amino acids. The germline V gene encodes CDR1 ENHRY and CDR2 SYGVKD. CD4+ cells of the naive, central memory, regulatory and stem cell-like memory types were sorted via CD45RO/CCR7/CD25/CD127/CD95/CD27. Sorting gave populations that all exceeded 98% purity. Expressed TCRB transcripts were sequenced because the entire RNA isolate underwent reverse transcription. The method was immunoSEQ multiplex PCR; TCRdb's version includes in-frame clones alone and lacks a portion of them. The table shows around 360,000 clones, with approximately 12% occurring only once. General study findings and limits: Shortening of TCRB CDR3s, moderate but significant, appeared in all four CD4+ subsets of Type 1 diabetes patients. There were fewer insertions and more deletions at the VDJ junctions of type 1 diabetes patients.

This clonotype was obtained from a woman younger than 30 with type 1 diabetes. The material sequenced was naive CD4+ T cells from blood. V is TRBV10-3 and J is TRBJ2-1, with D possibly matching TRBD2 (6 bases). The CDR3 DNA reads TGTGCCATTAGTGGGACTGGAGTATACAATGAGCAGTTCTTC. Residues: CAISGTGVYNEQFF.